The 2 T cell receptor beta chains below come from one sample, sequenced in a study of cytomegalovirus exposure and HLA in healthy donors. The PCR had 60 Vbeta and 13 Jbeta primers. Measured with immunoSEQ multiplex PCR; TCRdb has only the in-frame clones, and not every one. The sample lists roughly 120,000 clones; around 75% were seen once. The sequenced sample consisted of PBMCs. These TCRs come from a woman between 18 and 29 years old in good health and CMV-seronegative.

This clone was detected a few times. The rearrangement links TRBV2 to TRBJ1-6; TRBD1 is a possible D gene (5 bases). V dropped 2 bases and J dropped 8 bases, with 10 bases sitting between them. The germline V gene encodes CDR1 SNHLY and CDR2 FYNNEI. The CDR3 runs to 14 residues. The DNA of the CDR3 is TGTGCCAGCAGTGAACAGGGATCTCATTCACCCCTCCACTTT. This codes for CASSEQGSHSPLHF.

The chain uses TRBV5-1 and TRBJ1-1; D gene unclear. This CDR3 comprises 17 residues. Trimming took 1 base from V and 0 from J, leaving 16 bases between them. Per germline, CDR1 SGHRS and CDR2 YFSETQ. This CDR3 reads CASSLYSVGRLNTEAFF. CDR3 nucleotide sequence: TGCGCCAGCAGCTTGTATTCGGTCGGTCGGTTGAACACTGAAGCTTTCTTT.